This entry features one TCR beta chain sequence. These data are taken from a study of blood T cell repertoires in COVID-19. V lost 5 bases to trimming and J lost 0 bases, with 14 bases between them. The CDR3 is 15 residues long. Germline CDR1 is MNHEY and CDR2 is SVGAGI. Clones were sequenced by immunoSEQ multiplex PCR, and TCRdb holds only the in-frame ones, with some missing. The sample shows roughly 99,000 clones, 85% to 90% of them seen only once. This receptor was obtained from a man aged 45 to 65 with COVID-19, enrolled during active disease. The sequenced sample was peripheral blood. The chain links TRBV6-5 to TRBJ2-7, with D hard to call. The CDR3 reads CASSIPGTSSYEQYF. CDR3 coding DNA: TGTGCCAGCAGTATACCAGGAACGAGCTCCTACGAGCAGTACTTC.